This TCR beta chain was captured by sequencing in a study of blood T cell repertoires in COVID-19. Study-wide background: COVID-19 samples, acute and convalescent, were from the United States, Italy and Spain. Sources were T cells, B-cell-depleted T cells, or PBMCs; the material itself was cDNA or gDNA.

Trimming at V came to 1 base and at J to 1 base, leaving 8 bases not matched to a gene. CDR3 length: 17 residues. Germline lookup yields CDR1 SGHTA and CDR2 FQGNSA. Per the study methods: Counts of nucleated cells, estimated from reference gene primer amplification, were obtained. Repertoires were generated with immunoSEQ multiplex PCR, while TCRdb's copy carries only in-frame clones and drops some. The V and J calls and clone size were taken over from that table, and D and trimming were inferred from the DNA. This sample has 200,000 to 300,000 clones, with over 75% found just once. This receptor was obtained from a woman aged 45-60 years with acute or convalescent COVID-19. This chain links TRBV7-2 with TRBJ1-1, with 8 bases identical to TRBD1. Sequencing input: peripheral blood. CDR3 in DNA: TGTGCCAGCAGCTTAGTAGGCCAGGGGGCGTGGAACACTGAAGCTTTCTTT. This codes for CASSLVGQGAWNTEAFF.